The clone carrying this TCR beta chain was found a few times. Authors' data handling: Reference gene primer amplification in the assay estimated nucleated cell counts. Some clones are missing from TCRdb's copy, which holds only in-frame ones; the method was immunoSEQ multiplex PCR. The D gene and trimming were derived from the DNA, and the V and J assignments and clone size from that table. The table shows roughly 320,000 clones, with 86% occurring only once. The study assigned cohorts using participant-reported clinical history. This record comes from a study of blood T cell repertoires in COVID-19. The overall study: T cells, B-cell-depleted T cells, or PBMCs provided the cDNA or gDNA that served as material.

The source of this sequence is a young man who had recovered from COVID-19. Sequencing used PBMCs or T cells enriched from blood (not recorded which).

CDR3 amino acids: CASVTGVTNEQFF. In DNA form, the CDR3 reads TGTGCCAGCGTGACAGGGGTGACGAATGAGCAGTTCTTC. The V and J genes are TRBV28 and TRBJ2-1; 8 bases match TRBD1. Germline V CDR1 and CDR2: MDHEN, SYDVKM. After removal of 8 bases from V and 7 bases from J, the junction contained 7 bases not matched to a gene. The CDR3 runs 13 residues.